A selection of T cell receptor beta chains follows, all from one sample in a study of identical twins. MiXCR, applied by TCRdb to the 5' RACE reads, yields one record per CDR3 protein. The sample carries 550,000 to 700,000 distinct CDR3 sequences, roughly 20% recorded once. This sample also appeared in a second study, on T cells expressing NK-cell markers.

Sequenced: PBMCs. The receptor set was obtained from a woman younger than 30 in good health. Both conserved end residues are part of each CDR3. The order of the fields is J gene, V gene, CDR3 protein.

j_gene: TRBJ2-1
v_gene: TRBV20-1
CDR3aa: CSARPSGRNNEQFF

j_gene: TRBJ1-5
v_gene: TRBV6-2/TRBV6-3
CDR3aa: CASSTGRNSNQPQHF

j_gene: TRBJ2-5
v_gene: TRBV20-1
CDR3aa: CSARDWRSYGETQYF

j_gene: TRBJ2-2
v_gene: TRBV20-1
CDR3aa: CSAPLLNRGTNTGELFF

j_gene: TRBJ2-7
v_gene: TRBV7-2
CDR3aa: CASSLAAGSYEQYF

j_gene: TRBJ2-7
v_gene: TRBV2
CDR3aa: CASSVSGAHEQYF

j_gene: TRBJ1-5
v_gene: TRBV7-2
CDR3aa: CASSLAGAVNQPQHF

j_gene: TRBJ2-3
v_gene: TRBV12-3/TRBV12-4
CDR3aa: CASTAASTDTQYF

j_gene: TRBJ1-6
v_gene: TRBV11-1
CDR3aa: CASSLAGIRESPLHF

j_gene: TRBJ2-7
v_gene: TRBV6-6
CDR3aa: CASSPNQNTEQYF

j_gene: TRBJ2-7
v_gene: TRBV6-2/TRBV6-3
CDR3aa: CASSLRITGTYSYEQYF

j_gene: TRBJ2-7
v_gene: TRBV20-1
CDR3aa: CSASPTLSPRSEQYF

j_gene: TRBJ2-3
v_gene: TRBV5-1
CDR3aa: CASSLRQGAPDTQYF

j_gene: TRBJ2-5
v_gene: TRBV5-1
CDR3aa: CASSEELAGRETQYF

j_gene: TRBJ2-7
v_gene: TRBV20-1
CDR3aa: CSARGAEVSYEQYF

j_gene: TRBJ2-2
v_gene: TRBV29-1
CDR3aa: CSVESGSGELFF

j_gene: TRBJ2-7
v_gene: TRBV9
CDR3aa: CASSRAGTGGKYEQYF

j_gene: TRBJ1-6
v_gene: TRBV18
CDR3aa: CASSPQGQINSPLHF

j_gene: TRBJ2-6
v_gene: TRBV9
CDR3aa: CASSFSGYSSGANVLTF

j_gene: TRBJ1-1
v_gene: TRBV10-3
CDR3aa: CAISESLRPAEAFF

j_gene: TRBJ1-1
v_gene: TRBV20-1
CDR3aa: CSARDLWVNTEAFF

j_gene: TRBJ2-4
v_gene: TRBV10-3
CDR3aa: CAISESAGAKNIQYF

j_gene: TRBJ2-3
v_gene: TRBV29-1
CDR3aa: CSVTGGRTDTQYF

j_gene: TRBJ2-1
v_gene: TRBV9
CDR3aa: CASSGDSGGFEQFF

j_gene: TRBJ1-6
v_gene: TRBV27
CDR3aa: CASSLGGGSSYNSPLHF

j_gene: TRBJ2-1
v_gene: TRBV9
CDR3aa: CASSVGSVSYNEQFF

j_gene: TRBJ1-1
v_gene: TRBV3-1
CDR3aa: CASSQGDRRNTEAFF

j_gene: TRBJ2-3
v_gene: TRBV5-1
CDR3aa: CASSRNQGYGTDTQYF

j_gene: TRBJ2-5
v_gene: TRBV5-1
CDR3aa: CASTRGGRSETQYF

j_gene: TRBJ2-7
v_gene: TRBV4-2
CDR3aa: CASSQVGVAGEQYF

j_gene: TRBJ1-2
v_gene: TRBV30
CDR3aa: CAWSVEANYGYTF

j_gene: TRBJ1-4
v_gene: TRBV20-1
CDR3aa: CSARQGNEKLFF

j_gene: TRBJ2-1
v_gene: TRBV11-2
CDR3aa: CASSVITYNEQFF

j_gene: TRBJ2-7
v_gene: TRBV20-1
CDR3aa: CSARDRTHFFPYEQYF

j_gene: TRBJ2-3
v_gene: TRBV11-2
CDR3aa: CASSLVHLSTDTQYF

j_gene: TRBJ2-5
v_gene: TRBV12-3/TRBV12-4
CDR3aa: CASSLNRRETQYF

j_gene: TRBJ2-3
v_gene: TRBV6-2/TRBV6-3
CDR3aa: CASTETGVETDTQYF

j_gene: TRBJ2-3
v_gene: TRBV7-9
CDR3aa: CATLQAGAGSDTQYF

j_gene: TRBJ2-7
v_gene: TRBV7-9
CDR3aa: CASSSQDGVYEQYF

j_gene: TRBJ1-2
v_gene: TRBV12-3/TRBV12-4
CDR3aa: CATTTGDVRGYTF

j_gene: TRBJ1-1
v_gene: TRBV29-1
CDR3aa: CSVEDREVWLGGQGGAFF

j_gene: TRBJ2-6
v_gene: TRBV25-1
CDR3aa: CASSKVSGANVLTF

j_gene: TRBJ1-6
v_gene: TRBV27
CDR3aa: CASSGLQGAGSPLHF

j_gene: TRBJ2-7
v_gene: TRBV5-1
CDR3aa: CASSLQSGSYEQYF

j_gene: TRBJ2-3
v_gene: TRBV12-3/TRBV12-4
CDR3aa: CASSPTTTASDTQYF